The clone carrying this T cell receptor beta chain has ten or more counts. This sample was taken from a study of T cell repertoires in cytomegalovirus infection. For the study at large: Carrying CMV and the relevant HLA type showed in public TCR beta signatures.

Each CDR3 protein gets one entry after TCRdb re-called the reads with MiXCR. The sample consists of 400,000 to 550,000 distinct CDR3 sequences, around 11% of them appearing once. CDR1 DFQATT and CDR2 SNEGSKA come from the germline V gene (reference sequence). V gave up 0 bases and J gave up 0 bases, with 15 bases separating them. This CDR3 is 17 amino acids long. Source material: PBMCs. The chain is built from TRBV20-1 and TRBJ2-1; D is perhaps TRBD2 (6 bases). The TCR sequence derives from a human donor in good health (CMV status not recorded). Some clones in this sample may be carry-over from other donors' samples. Here the CDR3 reads CSARDRGVGSSYNEQFF. The CDR3 nucleotides are TGCAGTGCTAGAGATAGAGGGGTCGGGAGCTCCTACAATGAGCAGTTCTTC.